The next 8 T cell receptor beta chains were all read from a single sample in a study of OX40 agonist ivuxolimab in advanced cancers. The library was obtained by the immunoSEQ multiplex PCR assay. TCRdb holds this immuneACCESS table with in-frame rearrangements only. Some clones are missing; in checked studies, unresolved V genes explain under half, and the rest has no known cause. The sample table contains about 100,000 clones; only one count was recorded for around 90% of them. The ten largest account for more than 0.15% of the sample. The material sequenced was CD4+ or CD8+ T cells sorted from blood, taken in a trial of the OX40 agonist ivuxolimab. These receptors were collected from an adult with an advanced solid tumor such as melanoma, head and neck, liver or kidney cancer.

The chain links TRBV2 to TRBJ1-1; D is ambiguous. CDR1 and CDR2 (germline): SNHLY, FYNNEI. The CDR3 consists of 13 residues. Trimming cost V 5 bases and J 10 bases, with 17 bases left between them. This CDR3 is CASSIGLLRAAFF. Here the CDR3 DNA reads TGTGCCAGCAGTATAGGACTGCTTCGGGCAGCTTTCTTT.

This sequence joins TRBV6-1 and TRBJ1-2, with a tentative D call TRBD1 (5 bases). The CDR3 spans 13 residues. The V gene's germline CDR1 is MNHNS and CDR2 SASEGT. Trimming left V 1 base short and J 7 bases short, with 10 bases between. CDR3 DNA: TGTGCCAGCAGTGAAGTCGGGGGAGGTGGCTACACCTTC. This encodes CASSEVGGGGYTF.

This sequence joins TRBV30 and TRBJ1-2, with D perhaps matching TRBD1 (5 bases). This CDR3 comprises 14 residues. Germline V lookup: CDR1 GTSNPN, CDR2 SVGIG (reference sequence). Trimming removed 4 bases from V and 8 bases from J, with 20 bases in between. The CDR3 here is CAWTTRGLWGGYTF. Here the CDR3 DNA reads TGTGCCTGGACCACCCGGGGACTTTGGGGGGGCTACACCTTC.

This rearrangement joins TRBV2 to TRBJ2-2, with TRBD1 identical over 10 bases. Germline CDR1 reads SNHLY; CDR2 reads FYNNEI. The CDR3 has 16 residues. J gave up 7 bases and V 6 bases, and 11 bases lay outside the gene matches. The DNA of the CDR3 is TGTGCCAGCAGGATCCCGGGACAGGGGAACGTCGGGGAGCTGTTTTTT. Amino acids: CASRIPGQGNVGELFF.

This chain joins TRBV5-4 and TRBJ2-5; a weak D match, TRBD2 (6 bases). The CDR3 spans 14 residues. V was clipped by 0 bases and J by 4 bases, with 10 bases between them. Per germline, CDR1 SGHNT and CDR2 YYREEE (reference sequence). CDR3 coding DNA: TGTGCCAGCAGCTTGGTCGGGAGAGGAGAGACCCAGTACTTC. Protein: CASSLVGRGETQYF.

This chain uses TRBV19 with TRBJ1-1, with 12 bases matching TRBD1. There are 14 residues in the CDR3. Germline V gives CDR1 LNHDA, CDR2 SQIVND (reference sequence). The junction had 6 bases not matched to a gene; V was cut back by 6 bases and J by 7 bases. The CDR3 coding sequence is TGTGCCAGTAGGCCGGGACAGGGGGCGGATGAAGCTTTCTTT. Protein sequence: CASRPGQGADEAFF.

This CDR3 reads CASSLSWVINEQFF. The CDR3 nucleotides read TGCGCCAGCAGCTTGTCGTGGGTGATCAATGAGCAGTTCTTC. This chain uses TRBV5-1 with TRBJ2-1; D gene ambiguous. The V and J ends lost 1 base and 6 bases respectively, with 11 bases between them. This CDR3 region has 14 residues. CDR1 is SGHRS, CDR2 YFSETQ, per germline.

The chain couples TRBV6-1 to TRBJ2-2, with TRBD2 identical over 12 bases. This CDR3 is built from 16 residues. CDR1 MNHNS and CDR2 SASEGT come from the germline V gene. Unmatched junction bases numbered 2, after V lost 4 bases and J lost 2 bases. The CDR3 nucleotides are TGTGCCAGCAGTGGGACTAGCGGGGCTAACACCGGGGAGCTGTTTTTT. Translating it yields CASSGTSGANTGELFF.